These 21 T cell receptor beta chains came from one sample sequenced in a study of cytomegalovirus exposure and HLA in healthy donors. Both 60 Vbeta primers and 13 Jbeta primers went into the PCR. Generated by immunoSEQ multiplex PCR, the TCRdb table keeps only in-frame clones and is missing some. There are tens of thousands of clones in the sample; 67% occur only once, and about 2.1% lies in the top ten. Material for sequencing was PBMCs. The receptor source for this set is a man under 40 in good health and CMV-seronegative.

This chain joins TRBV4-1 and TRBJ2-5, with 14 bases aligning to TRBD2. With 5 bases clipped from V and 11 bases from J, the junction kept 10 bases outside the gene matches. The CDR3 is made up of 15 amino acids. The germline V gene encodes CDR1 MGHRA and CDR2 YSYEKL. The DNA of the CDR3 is TGCGCCAGCAGCTCCCGACTAGCGGGAGGGCGGGAGCAGTACTTC. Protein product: CASSSRLAGGREQYF.

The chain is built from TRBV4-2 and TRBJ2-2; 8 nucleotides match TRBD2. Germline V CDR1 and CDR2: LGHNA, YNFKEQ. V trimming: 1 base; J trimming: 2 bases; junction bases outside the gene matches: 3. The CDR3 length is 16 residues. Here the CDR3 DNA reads TGTGCCAGCAGCCAAGCACTAGCGGTCAACACCGGGGAGCTGTTTTTT. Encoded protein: CASSQALAVNTGELFF.

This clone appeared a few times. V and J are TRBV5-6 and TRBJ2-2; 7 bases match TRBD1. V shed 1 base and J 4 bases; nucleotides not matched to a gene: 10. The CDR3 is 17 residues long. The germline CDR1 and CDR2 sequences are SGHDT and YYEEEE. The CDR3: CASSLLEQGESTGELFF. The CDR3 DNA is TGTGCCAGCAGCTTGCTGGAGCAGGGGGAGTCCACCGGGGAGCTGTTTTTT.

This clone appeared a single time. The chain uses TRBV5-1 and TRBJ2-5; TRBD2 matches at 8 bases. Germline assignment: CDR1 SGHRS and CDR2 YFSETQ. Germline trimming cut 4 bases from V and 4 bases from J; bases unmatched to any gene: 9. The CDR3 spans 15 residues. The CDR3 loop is CASSPNPGGAETQYF. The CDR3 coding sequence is TGCGCCAGCAGCCCAAACCCGGGGGGGGCAGAGACCCAGTACTTC. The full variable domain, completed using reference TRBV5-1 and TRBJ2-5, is KAGVTQTPRYLIKTRGQQVTLSCSPISGHRSVSWYQQTPGQGLQFLFEYFSETQRNKGNFPGRFSGRQFSNSRSEMNVSTLELGDSALYLCASSPNPGGAETQYFGPGTRLLVL.

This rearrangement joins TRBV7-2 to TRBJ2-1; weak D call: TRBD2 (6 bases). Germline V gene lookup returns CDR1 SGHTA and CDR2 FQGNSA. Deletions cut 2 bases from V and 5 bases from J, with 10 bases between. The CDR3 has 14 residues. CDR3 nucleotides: TGTGCCAGCAGCTTATTGTTAGCGGACAATGAGCAGTTCTTC. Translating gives CASSLLLADNEQFF.

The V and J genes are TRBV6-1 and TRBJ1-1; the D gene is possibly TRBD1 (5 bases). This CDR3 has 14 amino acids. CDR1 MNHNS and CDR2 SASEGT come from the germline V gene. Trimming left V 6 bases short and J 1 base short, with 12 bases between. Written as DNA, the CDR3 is TGTGCCAGCAGAAAGACAGACGGGAACACTGAAGCTTTCTTT. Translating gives CASRKTDGNTEAFF.

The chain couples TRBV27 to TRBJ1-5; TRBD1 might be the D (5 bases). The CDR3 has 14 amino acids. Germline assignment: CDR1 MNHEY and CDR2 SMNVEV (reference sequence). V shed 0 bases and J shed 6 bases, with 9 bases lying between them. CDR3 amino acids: CASSLSGRGQPQHF. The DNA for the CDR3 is TGTGCCAGCAGTTTATCAGGGAGGGGTCAGCCCCAGCATTTT.

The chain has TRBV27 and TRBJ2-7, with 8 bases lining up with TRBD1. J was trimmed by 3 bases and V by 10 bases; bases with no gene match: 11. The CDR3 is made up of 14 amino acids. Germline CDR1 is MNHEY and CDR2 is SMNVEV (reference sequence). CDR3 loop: CATRIGQGNYEQYF. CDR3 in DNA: TGTGCCACCAGAATAGGACAGGGAAACTACGAGCAGTACTTC.

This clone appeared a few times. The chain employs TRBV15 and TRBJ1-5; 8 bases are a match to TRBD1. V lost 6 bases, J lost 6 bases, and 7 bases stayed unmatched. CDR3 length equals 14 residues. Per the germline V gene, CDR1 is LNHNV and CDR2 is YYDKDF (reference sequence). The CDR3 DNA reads TGTGCCACCAGAGAATGGACAGGGTTTCAGCCCCAGCATTTT. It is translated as CATREWTGFQPQHF.

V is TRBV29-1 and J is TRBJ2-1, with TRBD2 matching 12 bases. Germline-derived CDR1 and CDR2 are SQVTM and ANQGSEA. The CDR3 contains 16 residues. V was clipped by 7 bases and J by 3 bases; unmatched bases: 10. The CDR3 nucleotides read TGCAGCGCGCCGGGACTAGCGGGTCCGGACTACAATGAGCAGTTCTTC. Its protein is CSAPGLAGPDYNEQFF.

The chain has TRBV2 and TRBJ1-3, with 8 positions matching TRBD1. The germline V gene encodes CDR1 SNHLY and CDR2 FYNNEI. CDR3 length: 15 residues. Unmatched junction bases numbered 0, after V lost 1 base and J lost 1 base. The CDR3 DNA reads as TGTGCCAGCAGTGAAGGGGACAGGTCTGGAAACACCATATATTTT. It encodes CASSEGDRSGNTIYF.

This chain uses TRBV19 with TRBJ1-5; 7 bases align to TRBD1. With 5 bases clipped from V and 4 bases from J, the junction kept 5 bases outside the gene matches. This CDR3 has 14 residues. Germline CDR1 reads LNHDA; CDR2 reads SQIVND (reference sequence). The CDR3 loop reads CASSFRDRNQPQHF. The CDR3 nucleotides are TGTGCCAGTAGTTTCCGGGACAGAAATCAGCCCCAGCATTTT.

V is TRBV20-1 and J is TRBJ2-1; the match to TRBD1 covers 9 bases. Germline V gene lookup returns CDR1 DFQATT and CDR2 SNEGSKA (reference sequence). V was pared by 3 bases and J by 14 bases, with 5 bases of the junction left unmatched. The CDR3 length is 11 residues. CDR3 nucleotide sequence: TGCAGTGCTAGTTACCGGGACAGGGAGTTCTTC. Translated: CSASYRDREFF.

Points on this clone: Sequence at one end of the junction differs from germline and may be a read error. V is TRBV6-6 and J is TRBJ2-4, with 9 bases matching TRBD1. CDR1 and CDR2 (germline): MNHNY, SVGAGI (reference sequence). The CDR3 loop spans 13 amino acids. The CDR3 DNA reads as TGTGCCAGCAGCCTGCAGAGGACAGGGGCCGGACACTTC. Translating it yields CASSLQRTGAGHF.

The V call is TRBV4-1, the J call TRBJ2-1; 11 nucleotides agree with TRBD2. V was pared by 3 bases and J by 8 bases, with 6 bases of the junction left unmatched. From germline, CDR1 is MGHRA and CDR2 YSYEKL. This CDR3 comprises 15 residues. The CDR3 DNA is TGCGCCAGCAGCCAGCTAGCGGGGGGAGGGGATGAGCAGTTCTTC. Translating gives CASSQLAGGGDEQFF.

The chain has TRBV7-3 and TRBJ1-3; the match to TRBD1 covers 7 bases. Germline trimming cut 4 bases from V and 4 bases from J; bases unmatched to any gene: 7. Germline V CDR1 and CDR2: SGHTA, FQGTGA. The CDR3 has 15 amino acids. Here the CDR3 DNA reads TGTGCCAGCAGCTCCGAGACAGGGTCCGGAAACACCATATATTTT. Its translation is CASSSETGSGNTIYF.

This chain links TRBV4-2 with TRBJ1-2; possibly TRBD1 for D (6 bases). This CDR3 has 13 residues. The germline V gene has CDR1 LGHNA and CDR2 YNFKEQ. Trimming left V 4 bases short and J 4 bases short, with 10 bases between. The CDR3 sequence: CASSPDSFYGYTF. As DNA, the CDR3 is TGTGCCAGCAGCCCGGACAGCTTCTATGGCTACACCTTC.

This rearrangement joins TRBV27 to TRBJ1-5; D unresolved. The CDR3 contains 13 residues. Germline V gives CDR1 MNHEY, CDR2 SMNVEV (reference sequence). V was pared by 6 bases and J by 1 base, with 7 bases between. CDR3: CASRRGSNQPQHF. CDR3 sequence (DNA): TGTGCCAGCAGGAGAGGAAGCAATCAGCCCCAGCATTTT.

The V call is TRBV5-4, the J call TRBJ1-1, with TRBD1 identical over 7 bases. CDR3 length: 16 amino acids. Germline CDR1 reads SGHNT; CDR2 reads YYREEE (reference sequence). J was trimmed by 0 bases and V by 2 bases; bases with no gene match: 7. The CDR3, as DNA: TGTGCCAGCAGCTTCGGACAGGTGAACATGAACACTGAAGCTTTCTTT. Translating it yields CASSFGQVNMNTEAFF. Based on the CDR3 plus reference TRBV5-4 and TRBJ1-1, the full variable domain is ETGVTQSPTHLIKTRGQQVTLRCSSQSGHNTVSWYQQALGQGPQFIFQYYREEENGRGNFPPRFSGLQFPNYSSELNVNALELDDSALYLCASSFGQVNMNTEAFFGQGTRLTVV.

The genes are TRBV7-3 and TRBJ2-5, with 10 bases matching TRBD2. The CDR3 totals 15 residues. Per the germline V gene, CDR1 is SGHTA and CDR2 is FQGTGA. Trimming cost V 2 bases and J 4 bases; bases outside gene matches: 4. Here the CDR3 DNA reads TGTGCCAGCAGCTTAGAAGCGGGAGGGGGAGAGACCCAGTACTTC. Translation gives CASSLEAGGGETQYF.

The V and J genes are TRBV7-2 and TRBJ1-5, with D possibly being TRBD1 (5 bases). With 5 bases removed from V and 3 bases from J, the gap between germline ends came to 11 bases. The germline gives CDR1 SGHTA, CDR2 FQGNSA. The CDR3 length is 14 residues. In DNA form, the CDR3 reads TGTGCCAGCAGCCTGGGACTGCCCAATCAGCCCCAGCATTTT. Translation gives CASSLGLPNQPQHF. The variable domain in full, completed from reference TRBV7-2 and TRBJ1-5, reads GAGVSQSPSNKVTEKGKDVELRCDPISGHTALYWYRQSLGQGLEFLIYFQGNSAPDKSGLPSDRFSAERTGGSVSTLTIQRTQQEDSAVYLCASSLGLPNQPQHFGDGTRLSIL.